One sample yielded the 8 T cell receptor beta chains listed below, sequenced in a study of cytomegalovirus exposure and HLA in healthy donors. Researchers ran the PCR with 60 Vbeta and 13 Jbeta primers. Only in-frame clones appear in the TCRdb table, and some are missing; sequencing was by immunoSEQ multiplex PCR. The sample lists roughly 100,000 clones, nearly 80% occurring once. What was sequenced was PBMCs. These receptors were collected from a man aged 55 to 69 in good health and CMV-seropositive.

This clone occurred a few times. The rearrangement links TRBV5-6 to TRBJ2-7, with 9 bases fitting TRBD1. This CDR3 region has 14 residues. Germline V gives CDR1 SGHDT, CDR2 YYEEEE. Germline trimming cut 4 bases from V and 4 bases from J; bases unmatched to any gene: 6. The CDR3 protein is CASSKGQGRYEQYF. The CDR3 DNA follows: TGTGCCAGCAGCAAGGGACAGGGCAGGTACGAGCAGTACTTC.

The chain carries TRBV28 and TRBJ1-4; D is uncertain. This CDR3 region has 14 residues. The V end lost 5 bases, the J end lost 8 bases, and 15 bases lay between the germline ends. The V gene's germline CDR1 is MDHEN and CDR2 SYDVKM. CDR3 sequence (DNA): TGTGCCAGCAGTCCCGGGTCGGAAACGGAAAAACTGTTTTTT. Amino acids: CASSPGSETEKLFF.

This rearrangement joins TRBV6-6 to TRBJ1-1; 10 nucleotides line up with TRBD1. Germline loops: CDR1 MNHNY, CDR2 SVGAGI (reference sequence). This CDR3 has 15 residues. Trimming removed 2 bases from V and 3 bases from J; junction bases left unmatched: 3. The CDR3 loop reads CASSYPDRGDTEAFF. The CDR3 DNA is TGTGCCAGCAGTTACCCGGACAGGGGGGACACTGAAGCTTTCTTT.

J is TRBJ2-1 and V is TRBV9; TRBD2 aligns across 12 bases. Germline V gene sequence: CDR1 SGDLS, CDR2 YYNGEE. CDR3 length: 14 amino acids. The J segment lost 8 bases and the V segment lost 4 bases, leaving 4 bases of the junction unmatched. CDR3 in amino acids: CASSSSGGADEQFF. In nucleotides, the CDR3 is TGTGCCAGCAGCTCTAGCGGGGGGGCTGATGAGCAGTTCTTC.

This clone turned up a few times. The chain employs TRBV18 and TRBJ1-4; 8 bases agree with TRBD1. The CDR3 runs 14 residues. The germline CDR1 and CDR2 sequences are KGHSH and LQKENI. J was trimmed by 6 bases and V by 3 bases; bases with no gene match: 3. CDR3 loop: CASSPQGAYEKLFF. For the CDR3, the DNA is TGTGCCAGCTCACCTCAGGGGGCCTATGAAAAACTGTTTTTT.

The rearrangement joins TRBV27 to TRBJ2-1, with TRBD2 matching 10 bases. Germline V gene sequence: CDR1 MNHEY, CDR2 SMNVEV (reference sequence). There are 16 residues in the CDR3. Trimming removed 0 bases from V and 5 bases from J; junction bases left unmatched: 4. The CDR3 nucleotides read TGTGCCAGCAGTTTATCATTGCTAGCGGGGGACAATGAGCAGTTCTTC. Residues: CASSLSLLAGDNEQFF.

This clone was seen a single time. The CDR3 coding sequence is TGTGCCAGCAGCTTAGACTCCTCTGGGGCCAACGTCCTGACTTTC. Protein product: CASSLDSSGANVLTF. The chain uses TRBV11-1 and TRBJ2-6; D is unresolved. The germline V gene has CDR1 SGHAT and CDR2 FQDESV (reference sequence). The CDR3 is 15 residues long. V was clipped by 1 base and J by 0 bases, with 4 bases between them.

The chain couples TRBV6-6 to TRBJ2-7; the D gene is possibly TRBD1 (6 bases). CDR1 MNHNY and CDR2 SVGAGI come from the germline V gene (reference sequence). The CDR3 is 14 amino acids. The germline V and J ends were trimmed by 0 bases and 7 bases, with 13 bases remaining between them. In DNA, the CDR3 is TGTGCCAGCAGTTACTCGATGACAGGTCAAGAGCAGTACTTC. Translating gives CASSYSMTGQEQYF.